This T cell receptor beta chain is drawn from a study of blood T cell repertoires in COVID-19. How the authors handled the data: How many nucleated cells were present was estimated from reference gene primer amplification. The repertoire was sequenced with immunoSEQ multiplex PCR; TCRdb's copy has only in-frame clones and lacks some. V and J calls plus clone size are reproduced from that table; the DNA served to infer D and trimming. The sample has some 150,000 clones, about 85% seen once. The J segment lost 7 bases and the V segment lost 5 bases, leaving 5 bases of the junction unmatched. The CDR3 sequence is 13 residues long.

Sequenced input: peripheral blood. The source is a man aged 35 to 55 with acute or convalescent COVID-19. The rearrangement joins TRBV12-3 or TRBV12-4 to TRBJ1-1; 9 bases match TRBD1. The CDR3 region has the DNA TGTGCCAGCAGTCCCGGGACAGGGTATGAAGCTTTCTTT. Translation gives CASSPGTGYEAFF.